A selection of T cell receptor beta chains follows, all from one sample in a study of STAT5B mutations in CD4+ large granular lymphocyte leukemia. This table comes from immunoSEQ multiplex PCR, and its TCRdb copy is limited to in-frame clones, with some not included. The sample contains about 20,000 clones, 82% of which appear only once. Sequencing was carried out using CD4+ T cells from blood buffy coats. Receptors originate from a human donor in good health. CDR3s include the opening cysteine and the closing phenylalanine or tryptophan. Fields, in order: D gene, clone size, J gene, V gene, CDR3 DNA, CDR3 protein. The D gene is left open where the match is weak. Only part of the rows carry a size: once, few, many, or a class if the clone is expanded.

D gene: -
clone size: -
J gene: TRBJ2-3
V gene: TRBV7-9
CDR3 DNA: TGTGCCAGCAGCTTGTGGTTAGGGGGCACAGATACGCAGTATTTT
CDR3 protein: CASSLWLGGTDTQYF

D gene: -
clone size: -
J gene: TRBJ2-3
V gene: TRBV9
CDR3 DNA: TGTGCCAGCAGCCAAGGTCCAGTGGGCACAGATACGCAGTATTTT
CDR3 protein: CASSQGPVGTDTQYF

D gene: -
clone size: -
J gene: TRBJ1-5
V gene: TRBV10-3
CDR3 DNA: TGTGCCATCAGTGGGGGGCAGATCTACAATCAGCCCCAGCATTTT
CDR3 protein: CAISGGQIYNQPQHF

D gene: -
clone size: -
J gene: TRBJ1-5
V gene: TRBV6-6
CDR3 DNA: TGTGCCAGCAGTCCAGGGGATAGCAATCAGCCCCAGCATTTT
CDR3 protein: CASSPGDSNQPQHF

D gene: TRBD2
clone size: -
J gene: TRBJ2-6
V gene: TRBV18
CDR3 DNA: TGTGCCAGCTCAATAGCGGGGCCTTCTGGGGCCAACGTCCTGACTTTC
CDR3 protein: CASSIAGPSGANVLTF

D gene: TRBD1
clone size: -
J gene: TRBJ2-7
V gene: TRBV28
CDR3 DNA: TGTGCCAGCAGTGCCCCCGGGACAGGGATCTACGAGCAGTACTTC
CDR3 protein: CASSAPGTGIYEQYF

D gene: -
clone size: -
J gene: TRBJ1-2
V gene: TRBV7-8
CDR3 DNA: TGTGCCAGCAGCTTAGACTTCGGTGAACAGGGCTACACCTTC
CDR3 protein: CASSLDFGEQGYTF

D gene: TRBD2
clone size: once
J gene: TRBJ2-5
V gene: TRBV9
CDR3 DNA: TGTGCCAGCAGCTACACTCGGGGGGGCGGGGAGACCCAGTACTTC
CDR3 protein: CASSYTRGGGETQYF

D gene: TRBD1
clone size: -
J gene: TRBJ1-5
V gene: TRBV7-9
CDR3 DNA: TGTGCCAGCAGCTTGGGGGACAGGGCCAATCAGCCCCAGCATTTT
CDR3 protein: CASSLGDRANQPQHF

D gene: -
clone size: -
J gene: TRBJ2-7
V gene: TRBV10-3
CDR3 DNA: TGTGCCATCAGTGACCTGTTAGGGGGGTCAGGCTACGAGCAGTACTTC
CDR3 protein: CAISDLLGGSGYEQYF

D gene: TRBD2
clone size: -
J gene: TRBJ2-5
V gene: TRBV7-2
CDR3 DNA: TGTGCCAGCAGCTTGGGGCGGGGGACGGGACAAGAGACCCAGTACTTC
CDR3 protein: CASSLGRGTGQETQYF

D gene: -
clone size: once
J gene: TRBJ1-6
V gene: TRBV7-8
CDR3 DNA: TGTGCCAGCTCCGAGGCTGTCTCCTATAATTCACCCCTCCACTTT
CDR3 protein: CASSEAVSYNSPLHF

D gene: -
clone size: once
J gene: TRBJ2-5
V gene: TRBV11-3
CDR3 DNA: TGTGCCAGCAGCTCCACCACAGAGACCCAGTACTTC
CDR3 protein: CASSSTTETQYF

D gene: TRBD1
clone size: -
J gene: TRBJ1-5
V gene: TRBV28
CDR3 DNA: TGTGCCAGCAGTTCGACGGACAGGCACAATCAGCCCCAGCATTTT
CDR3 protein: CASSSTDRHNQPQHF

D gene: TRBD2
clone size: -
J gene: TRBJ2-5
V gene: TRBV15
CDR3 DNA: TGTGCCACCAGCAGAGATGGTACTAGCGGGGGAAAAGAGACCCAGTACTTC
CDR3 protein: CATSRDGTSGGKETQYF

D gene: TRBD2
clone size: once
J gene: TRBJ2-5
V gene: TRBV5-1
CDR3 DNA: TGCGCCAGCAGTTCTAGACCGACTAGCGGGGGGCCCTCCAGTCGGACCCAGTACTTC
CDR3 protein: CASSSRPTSGGPSSRTQYF

D gene: TRBD1
clone size: once
J gene: TRBJ2-7
V gene: TRBV27
CDR3 DNA: TGTGCCAGCAGTTCCCGACAGGGGTCCCTCTCCTACGAGCAGTACTTC
CDR3 protein: CASSSRQGSLSYEQYF

D gene: -
clone size: -
J gene: TRBJ2-1
V gene: TRBV19
CDR3 DNA: TGTGCCAGTAGCGGGAGAGGGTTGAGTGAGCAGTTCTTC
CDR3 protein: CASSGRGLSEQFF

D gene: TRBD1
clone size: -
J gene: TRBJ2-7
V gene: TRBV29-1
CDR3 DNA: TGCAGCGTTGAAGAATTTCGGGGACAGGGAGTCGTCACCTACGAGCAGTACTTC
CDR3 protein: CSVEEFRGQGVVTYEQYF

D gene: TRBD2
clone size: -
J gene: TRBJ2-7
V gene: TRBV18
CDR3 DNA: TGTGCCAGCTCACCTGTCCCTAGCGGGGGGCGCGACGAGCAGTACTTC
CDR3 protein: CASSPVPSGGRDEQYF

D gene: -
clone size: -
J gene: TRBJ1-4
V gene: TRBV5-1
CDR3 DNA: TGCGCCAGCATAGAGGTGGCCCTGGCGCGAGCAACTAATGAAAAACTGTTTTTT
CDR3 protein: CASIEVALARATNEKLFF

D gene: -
clone size: few
J gene: TRBJ2-7
V gene: TRBV6-5
CDR3 DNA: TGTGCCAGCAGTTTGGGCCCCTCCTACGAGCAGTACTTC
CDR3 protein: CASSLGPSYEQYF

D gene: TRBD2
clone size: -
J gene: TRBJ2-7
V gene: TRBV11-2
CDR3 DNA: TGTGCCAGCACCCCCGGGCTAGCGGGCGCATCTTACGAGCAGTACTTC
CDR3 protein: CASTPGLAGASYEQYF

D gene: TRBD2
clone size: -
J gene: TRBJ2-3
V gene: TRBV11-2
CDR3 DNA: TGTGCCAGCAGCTTAGCTAGCGGGGGCCGCACAGATACGCAGTATTTT
CDR3 protein: CASSLASGGRTDTQYF

D gene: -
clone size: -
J gene: TRBJ1-1
V gene: TRBV6-5
CDR3 DNA: TGTGCCAGCAGTCCAGCAAGCATGAACACTGAAGCTTTCTTT
CDR3 protein: CASSPASMNTEAFF

D gene: -
clone size: -
J gene: TRBJ2-3
V gene: TRBV30
CDR3 DNA: TGTGCCTGGAAACAGGGCAACACAGATACGCAGTATTTT
CDR3 protein: CAWKQGNTDTQYF

D gene: TRBD2
clone size: -
J gene: TRBJ2-4
V gene: TRBV28
CDR3 DNA: TGTGCCAGCACCTCTAGCGGGAGTGTCAAAAACATTCAGTACTTC
CDR3 protein: CASTSSGSVKNIQYF

D gene: -
clone size: -
J gene: TRBJ2-1
V gene: TRBV9
CDR3 DNA: TGTGCCAGCAGCCAGCAAGGGTTCAATGAGCAGTTCTTC
CDR3 protein: CASSQQGFNEQFF

D gene: TRBD1
clone size: -
J gene: TRBJ1-2
V gene: TRBV7-2
CDR3 DNA: TGTGCCAGCAGCTCCAGGGGACAGGGGGGAGGGTATGGCTACACCTTC
CDR3 protein: CASSSRGQGGGYGYTF

D gene: TRBD1
clone size: once
J gene: TRBJ1-6
V gene: TRBV30
CDR3 DNA: TGTGCCTGGACAACAGGGGGATCTAATTCACCCCTCCACTTT
CDR3 protein: CAWTTGGSNSPLHF

D gene: TRBD1
clone size: -
J gene: TRBJ2-3
V gene: TRBV5-3
CDR3 DNA: TGTGCCAGAAGCTACAGACAGGGGGATAGCACAGATACGCAGTATTTT
CDR3 protein: CARSYRQGDSTDTQYF

D gene: -
clone size: -
J gene: TRBJ2-7
V gene: TRBV7-9
CDR3 DNA: TGTGCCAGCAGCCCTACGCGCGCACACGAGCAGTACTTC
CDR3 protein: CASSPTRAHEQYF

D gene: -
clone size: -
J gene: TRBJ2-2
V gene: TRBV5-1
CDR3 DNA: TGCGCCAGCAGCTTATCAATTGCCGGGGAGCTGTTTTTT
CDR3 protein: CASSLSIAGELFF

D gene: -
clone size: -
J gene: TRBJ1-2
V gene: TRBV25-1
CDR3 DNA: TGTGCCAGCAGTGTTGACGTCTATGGCTACACCTTC
CDR3 protein: CASSVDVYGYTF

D gene: -
clone size: -
J gene: TRBJ2-7
V gene: TRBV28
CDR3 DNA: TGTGCCAGCAGTTTATGGCAGGGTTTGCGGGAGCAGTACTTC
CDR3 protein: CASSLWQGLREQYF

D gene: TRBD1
clone size: -
J gene: TRBJ2-7
V gene: TRBV27
CDR3 DNA: TGTGCCAGCAGTCGCGGTGGGACAGGGTACGAGCAGTACTTC
CDR3 protein: CASSRGGTGYEQYF

D gene: -
clone size: -
J gene: TRBJ1-2
V gene: TRBV5-1
CDR3 DNA: TGCGCCAGCAGCCCGCAGGGTGGTAACTATGGCTACACCTTC
CDR3 protein: CASSPQGGNYGYTF

D gene: -
clone size: few
J gene: TRBJ1-4
V gene: TRBV19
CDR3 DNA: TGTGCCAGTAGCATGCAGTCAGCCCCTGAAAAACTGTTTTTT
CDR3 protein: CASSMQSAPEKLFF

D gene: -
clone size: -
J gene: TRBJ2-3
V gene: TRBV18
CDR3 DNA: TGTGCCAGCTCACCAGACGGGGCCCGCACAGATACGCAGTATTTT
CDR3 protein: CASSPDGARTDTQYF

D gene: TRBD1
clone size: -
J gene: TRBJ1-5
V gene: TRBV5-1
CDR3 DNA: TGCGCCAGCAGCACGACAGGGGTAGGCAATCAGCCCCAGCATTTT
CDR3 protein: CASSTTGVGNQPQHF